The rows below give T cell receptor beta chains drawn from one sample of a study of blood T cell repertoires in COVID-19. The protocol was immunoSEQ multiplex PCR, while the TCRdb copy is restricted to in-frame clones and leaves out a portion. Of about 350,000 clones detected, less than 90% appear once; the ten largest clones hold roughly 1%. The source material was PBMCs or T cells enriched from blood (not recorded which). These receptors were obtained from a woman between 25 and 40 years old who had recovered from COVID-19. Each CDR3 is given with its conserved first and last residue. D genes are given only for firm matches. Some rows have no size entry. The others give once, few or many, or a class for an expanded clone.

j_gene: TRBJ1-2
d_gene: -
v_gene: TRBV12-3/TRBV12-4
abundance: -
CDR3aa: CASSFGGNGYTF
CDR3nt: TGTGCCAGCAGTTTTGGGGGCAATGGCTACACCTTC

j_gene: TRBJ2-1
d_gene: TRBD2
v_gene: TRBV28
abundance: -
CDR3aa: CASRETSGGHNEQFF
CDR3nt: TGTGCCAGCAGGGAGACTAGCGGGGGGCACAATGAGCAGTTCTTC

j_gene: TRBJ1-5
d_gene: -
v_gene: TRBV19
abundance: -
CDR3aa: CASSPHGALSNQPQHF
CDR3nt: TGTGCCAGTAGTCCCCATGGGGCACTTAGCAATCAGCCCCAGCATTTT

j_gene: TRBJ1-5
d_gene: -
v_gene: TRBV12-3/TRBV12-4
abundance: -
CDR3aa: CASSGAGEGPQHF
CDR3nt: TGTGCCAGCAGTGGGGCGGGGGAAGGGCCCCAGCATTTT

j_gene: TRBJ2-1
d_gene: TRBD1
v_gene: TRBV18
abundance: -
CDR3aa: CASSTGAGINEQFF
CDR3nt: TGTGCCAGCTCCACAGGGGCCGGGATTAATGAGCAGTTCTTC

j_gene: TRBJ1-1
d_gene: TRBD1
v_gene: TRBV29-1
abundance: -
CDR3aa: CSSTTGTGNTEAFF
CDR3nt: TGCAGCTCAACTACCGGGACAGGGAACACTGAAGCTTTCTTT

j_gene: TRBJ2-3
d_gene: -
v_gene: TRBV24-1
abundance: once
CDR3aa: CATSESGSDTQYF
CDR3nt: TGTGCCACCAGTGAATCAGGGTCAGATACGCAGTATTTT

j_gene: TRBJ2-3
d_gene: TRBD2
v_gene: TRBV28
abundance: -
CDR3aa: CASYPLGLAGGTSTDTQYF
CDR3nt: TGTGCCAGCTACCCGTTGGGGCTAGCGGGGGGAACTAGCACAGATACGCAGTATTTT

j_gene: TRBJ1-5
d_gene: -
v_gene: TRBV10-2
abundance: once
CDR3aa: CASSDGGNHQPQHF
CDR3nt: TGCGCCAGCAGTGACGGGGGGAATCATCAGCCCCAGCATTTT

j_gene: TRBJ1-5
d_gene: -
v_gene: TRBV27
abundance: -
CDR3aa: CASSLSRTQPQHF
CDR3nt: TGTGCCAGCAGTTTATCGAGGACACAGCCCCAGCATTTT

j_gene: TRBJ2-7
d_gene: -
v_gene: TRBV5-6
abundance: -
CDR3aa: CASSFMAARNYEQYF
CDR3nt: TGTGCCAGCAGCTTCATGGCGGCTCGGAACTACGAGCAGTACTTC

j_gene: TRBJ1-5
d_gene: -
v_gene: TRBV28
abundance: -
CDR3aa: CASRRKGVGPQPQHF
CDR3nt: TGTGCCAGCAGAAGAAAGGGGGTAGGGCCACAGCCCCAGCATTTT

j_gene: TRBJ2-3
d_gene: TRBD2
v_gene: TRBV3-1/TRBV3-2
abundance: -
CDR3aa: CASSQGVPGTKATDTQYF
CDR3nt: TGTGCCAGCAGCCAAGGGGTTCCAGGGACTAAAGCCACAGATACGCAGTATTTT

j_gene: TRBJ1-1
d_gene: -
v_gene: TRBV2
abundance: -
CDR3aa: CASNFKQANTEAFF
CDR3nt: TGTGCCAGCAACTTTAAACAGGCTAACACTGAAGCTTTCTTT

j_gene: TRBJ1-1
d_gene: -
v_gene: TRBV9
abundance: -
CDR3aa: CASSPPTGNTEAFF
CDR3nt: TGTGCCAGCAGCCCTCCAACGGGGAACACTGAAGCTTTCTTT

j_gene: TRBJ1-6
d_gene: -
v_gene: TRBV15
abundance: -
CDR3aa: CATSANIPKNSPLHF
CDR3nt: TGTGCCACCAGCGCAAACATACCGAAGAATTCACCCCTCCACTTT

j_gene: TRBJ1-2
d_gene: -
v_gene: TRBV6-5
abundance: -
CDR3aa: CASSSGIYGYTF
CDR3nt: TGTGCCAGCAGTTCCGGTATCTATGGCTACACCTTC

j_gene: TRBJ2-3
d_gene: -
v_gene: TRBV5-1
abundance: -
CDR3aa: CASSLARKASTDTQYF
CDR3nt: TGCGCCAGCAGCTTGGCCAGGAAGGCTAGCACAGATACGCAGTATTTT

j_gene: TRBJ2-1
d_gene: -
v_gene: TRBV4-3
abundance: -
CDR3aa: CASSQRFIGALADEQFF
CDR3nt: TGCGCCAGCAGCCAAAGATTTATAGGGGCTTTGGCTGATGAGCAGTTCTTC

j_gene: TRBJ1-6
d_gene: TRBD1
v_gene: TRBV28
abundance: -
CDR3aa: CASSFLGTGLYNSPLHF
CDR3nt: TGTGCCAGCAGTTTCCTCGGGACAGGGCTTTATAATTCACCCCTCCACTTT

j_gene: TRBJ1-6
d_gene: TRBD1
v_gene: TRBV24-1
abundance: -
CDR3aa: CATSDSRDRSSPLHF
CDR3nt: TGTGCCACCAGTGACAGCCGGGACAGGTCTTCACCCCTCCACTTT

j_gene: TRBJ2-7
d_gene: TRBD1
v_gene: TRBV5-1
abundance: -
CDR3aa: CASSLGTGWVYEQYF
CDR3nt: TGCGCCAGCAGCTTGGGGACAGGTTGGGTCTACGAGCAGTACTTC

j_gene: TRBJ2-1
d_gene: TRBD2
v_gene: TRBV10-3
abundance: -
CDR3aa: CAIRAGLAGSSYNEQFF
CDR3nt: TGTGCCATCAGGGCCGGACTAGCGGGTAGCTCCTACAATGAGCAGTTCTTC

j_gene: TRBJ2-3
d_gene: TRBD1
v_gene: TRBV18
abundance: -
CDR3aa: CASSLGIQGAGTDTQYF
CDR3nt: TGTGCCAGCTCACTTGGAATACAGGGGGCTGGCACAGATACGCAGTATTTT

j_gene: TRBJ1-2
d_gene: -
v_gene: TRBV25-1
abundance: -
CDR3aa: CASSDGYGYTF
CDR3nt: TGTGCCAGCAGTGACGGGTATGGCTACACCTTC

j_gene: TRBJ1-2
d_gene: -
v_gene: TRBV6-1
abundance: -
CDR3aa: CASSEDPAGGSRNYGYTF
CDR3nt: TGTGCCAGCAGTGAGGACCCGGCGGGGGGGAGTAGGAACTATGGCTACACCTTC

j_gene: TRBJ1-1
d_gene: TRBD1
v_gene: TRBV28
abundance: -
CDR3aa: CASSLLGTASLAFF
CDR3nt: TGTGCCAGCAGTTTATTGGGGACAGCCTCATTGGCTTTCTTT

j_gene: TRBJ2-4
d_gene: -
v_gene: TRBV27
abundance: once
CDR3aa: CASTSRGGVAKNIQYF
CDR3nt: TGTGCCAGCACCTCAAGGGGGGGAGTAGCCAAAAACATTCAGTACTTC

j_gene: TRBJ1-1
d_gene: -
v_gene: TRBV5-1
abundance: few
CDR3aa: CASSFQGGNTEAFF
CDR3nt: TGCGCCAGCAGCTTCCAGGGAGGAAACACTGAAGCTTTCTTT

j_gene: TRBJ2-1
d_gene: TRBD2
v_gene: TRBV2
abundance: -
CDR3aa: CASTPRGLAVNNEQFF
CDR3nt: TGTGCCAGCACCCCCAGGGGACTAGCTGTAAACAATGAGCAGTTCTTC

j_gene: TRBJ2-1
d_gene: TRBD2
v_gene: TRBV10-3
abundance: once
CDR3aa: CAISGTSGGANEQFF
CDR3nt: TGTGCCATCAGTGGGACTAGCGGGGGGGCAAATGAGCAGTTCTTC

j_gene: TRBJ1-2
d_gene: -
v_gene: TRBV6-1
abundance: -
CDR3aa: CASSEAHGQNYGYTF
CDR3nt: TGTGCCAGCAGTGAAGCCCATGGACAGAATTATGGCTACACCTTC

j_gene: TRBJ2-3
d_gene: TRBD2
v_gene: TRBV3-1/TRBV3-2
abundance: -
CDR3aa: CASSHSGGASSTDTQYF
CDR3nt: TGTGCCAGCAGCCACAGCGGGGGGGCCTCTAGCACAGATACGCAGTATTTT

j_gene: TRBJ1-1
d_gene: TRBD1
v_gene: TRBV30
abundance: -
CDR3aa: CAWSVGLTGRAFF
CDR3nt: TGTGCCTGGAGTGTCGGTTTGACAGGGAGGGCTTTCTTT

j_gene: TRBJ2-5
d_gene: TRBD1
v_gene: TRBV28
abundance: -
CDR3aa: CASSTGNSQETQYF
CDR3nt: TGTGCCAGTTCGACAGGGAATTCCCAAGAGACCCAGTACTTC

j_gene: TRBJ2-4
d_gene: TRBD2
v_gene: TRBV5-5
abundance: -
CDR3aa: CASSSSTSRGVIQYF
CDR3nt: TGTGCCAGCAGCTCCTCGACTAGCCGGGGGGTTATTCAGTACTTC

j_gene: TRBJ2-5
d_gene: TRBD2
v_gene: TRBV5-1
abundance: -
CDR3aa: CASSLVAGDKETQYF
CDR3nt: TGCGCCAGCAGCCTTGTAGCGGGGGATAAAGAGACCCAGTACTTC

j_gene: TRBJ2-5
d_gene: TRBD1
v_gene: TRBV5-1
abundance: once
CDR3aa: CASSLPTGGPGSGRDF
CDR3nt: TGCGCCAGCAGCTTACCCACAGGGGGCCCCGGGAGCGGACGGGACTTC

j_gene: TRBJ1-4
d_gene: TRBD1
v_gene: TRBV15
abundance: -
CDR3aa: CATSSPGTGNEKLFF
CDR3nt: TGTGCCACCAGCAGTCCCGGGACAGGGAATGAAAAACTGTTTTTT

j_gene: TRBJ2-3
d_gene: TRBD1
v_gene: TRBV10-1
abundance: -
CDR3aa: CASSNTGGTDTQYF
CDR3nt: TGCGCCAGCAGTAACACAGGGGGCACAGATACGCAGTATTTT

j_gene: TRBJ2-7
d_gene: -
v_gene: TRBV19
abundance: -
CDR3aa: CASSMSPDSTYEQYF
CDR3nt: TGTGCCAGTAGTATGTCCCCGGACAGCACCTACGAGCAGTACTTC

j_gene: TRBJ2-3
d_gene: TRBD2
v_gene: TRBV7-2
abundance: once
CDR3aa: CASSPRGGSTDTQYF
CDR3nt: TGTGCCAGCAGCCCGCGGGGGGGTAGCACAGATACGCAGTATTTT

j_gene: TRBJ2-3
d_gene: TRBD2
v_gene: TRBV3-1/TRBV3-2
abundance: -
CDR3aa: CASSQGLAGRYSSTDTQYF
CDR3nt: TGTGCCAGCAGCCAAGGACTAGCGGGGAGGTACTCTAGCACAGATACGCAGTATTTT

j_gene: TRBJ1-6
d_gene: -
v_gene: TRBV29-1
abundance: -
CDR3aa: CSVGDTQGNSPLHF
CDR3nt: TGCAGCGTTGGGGACACGCAGGGGAATTCACCCCTCCACTTT

j_gene: TRBJ1-6
d_gene: TRBD1
v_gene: TRBV7-9
abundance: -
CDR3aa: CASSEDRGGSPLHF
CDR3nt: TGTGCCAGCAGCGAGGACAGGGGCGGTTCACCCCTCCACTTT

j_gene: TRBJ2-7
d_gene: TRBD1
v_gene: TRBV28
abundance: -
CDR3aa: CASSLDRGHGEQYF
CDR3nt: TGTGCCAGCAGTTTGGACAGGGGGCATGGCGAGCAGTACTTC

j_gene: TRBJ2-5
d_gene: TRBD2
v_gene: TRBV9
abundance: -
CDR3aa: CASSVAPLAGAETQYF
CDR3nt: TGTGCCAGCAGCGTAGCCCCACTAGCGGGGGCCGAGACCCAGTACTTC

j_gene: TRBJ2-1
d_gene: TRBD2
v_gene: TRBV10-3
abundance: -
CDR3aa: CAISESLGLAAYNEQFF
CDR3nt: TGTGCCATCAGTGAGTCTTTAGGGCTAGCGGCCTACAATGAGCAGTTCTTC

j_gene: TRBJ2-5
d_gene: TRBD2
v_gene: TRBV3-1/TRBV3-2
abundance: -
CDR3aa: CASSHRRLAGGPGETQYF
CDR3nt: TGTGCCAGCAGCCATCGGAGACTAGCGGGGGGGCCGGGGGAGACCCAGTACTTC